Listed here are 26 T cell receptor beta chains from one sample, sequenced in a study of blood T cell repertoires in COVID-19. Assay: immunoSEQ multiplex PCR; the TCRdb copy retains only in-frame clones and omits some. The sample yields about 270,000 clones, 80% to 95% seen once. Sequencing used PBMCs or T cells enriched from blood (not recorded which). The receptors here all came from a man in his forties who had been exposed to COVID-19.

CDR3 DNA: TGTGCCAGCAGCGTAGTTGGGGGCGCCGGCTATGGCTACACCTTC. Its protein product is CASSVVGGAGYGYTF. The chain has TRBV9 and TRBJ1-2; tentative D call: TRBD1 (6 bases). The CDR3 has 15 amino acids. Germline values: CDR1 SGDLS, CDR2 YYNGEE. Trimming removed 0 bases from V and 4 bases from J, with 13 bases in between.

The CDR3 coding sequence is TGTGCCAGCAGCCCGGACAGGGCTGGTGGCTACACCTTC. Translated, it gives CASSPDRAGGYTF. The chain carries TRBV3-1 (or the pseudogene TRBV3-2) and TRBJ1-2; 8 bases match TRBD1. Trimming removed 4 bases from V and 7 bases from J; junction bases left unmatched: 5. The CDR3 runs 13 residues. CDR1 LGHDT and CDR2 YNNKEL come from the germline V gene (reference sequence).

V gene TRBV3-1 (or the pseudogene TRBV3-2) combines with J gene TRBJ1-2; 8 nucleotides agree with TRBD1. The ends lost 3 bases at V and 5 bases at J; junction bases unmatched: 5. Germline V gene data show CDR1 as LGHDT and CDR2 as YNNKEL (reference sequence). This CDR3 contains 14 residues. Here the CDR3 DNA reads TGTGCCAGCAGCCACGACAGGGGAATGTATGGCTACACCTTC. This gives the protein CASSHDRGMYGYTF.

The V gene is TRBV1, the J gene TRBJ2-7; the D call in the table, TRBD2, was not verified against the DNA. TRBV1 is recorded as a pseudogene. This CDR3 spans 18 amino acids. CDR3 sequence: CTSSQDRVCREYSYEQYF. The CDR3 coding sequence is TGCACCAGCAGCCAAGATCGTGTTTGTCGGGAGTACTCCTACGAGCAGTACTTC.

CDR3 residues: CASGLTPTGNEQFF. CDR3 nucleotide sequence: TGTGCTAGTGGTTTGACCCCCACCGGGAATGAGCAGTTCTTC. The rearrangement uses TRBV12-5 and TRBJ2-1; no reliable D call. The CDR3 sequence is 14 residues long. From germline, CDR1 is LGHNT and CDR2 FRNRAP. With 2 bases removed from V and 7 bases from J, the gap between germline ends came to 12 bases.

This sequence joins TRBV27 and TRBJ2-5, with 10 bases that match TRBD1. V gave up 3 bases and J gave up 3 bases; unmatched junction bases: 4. The length of the CDR3 is 15 residues. The germline V gene has CDR1 MNHEY and CDR2 SMNVEV (reference sequence). The chain's CDR3 is CASSFLGTGEETQYF. Here the CDR3 DNA reads TGTGCCAGCAGTTTTTTGGGGACAGGGGAAGAGACCCAGTACTTC.

The gene calls are TRBV19 and TRBJ2-7; D is perhaps TRBD2 (6 bases). Germline assignment: CDR1 LNHDA and CDR2 SQIVND (reference sequence). CDR3 length equals 16 residues. Deletions cut 5 bases from V and 5 bases from J, with 22 bases between. CDR3 in amino acids: CASSAPSQEGVDEQYF. The CDR3 nucleotides are TGTGCCAGTAGTGCTCCCTCTCAGGAGGGCGTAGACGAGCAGTACTTC.

The chain uses TRBV5-1 and TRBJ2-7; TRBD2 matches at 7 bases. CDR1 and CDR2 (germline): SGHRS, YFSETQ. This CDR3 is 15 amino acids long. J lost 6 bases, V lost 1 base, and 10 bases had no gene match. CDR3 nucleotide sequence: TGCGCCAGCAGCTTGCCGACGGGGACTATAACCGAGCAGTACTTC. It yields the protein CASSLPTGTITEQYF. Filled out from reference TRBV5-1 and TRBJ2-7, the complete variable domain reads KAGVTQTPRYLIKTRGQQVTLSCSPISGHRSVSWYQQTPGQGLQFLFEYFSETQRNKGNFPGRFSGRQFSNSRSEMNVSTLELGDSALYLCASSLPTGTITEQYFGPGTRLTVT.

With respect to this clone: Because the CDR3 is missing its conserved closing phenylalanine or tryptophan, this is likely a read error. Because the CDR3's place on the DNA is in doubt, the DNA is left out and the CDR3 is given as listed by TCRdb. The V gene is TRBV28, the J gene TRBJ2-7; the table assigns TRBD1, which was not confirmed against the DNA. The CDR3 totals 12 residues, both ends included. Per germline, CDR1 MDHEN and CDR2 SYDVKM. CDR3 amino acids: CASRRRTGVVMI.

The rearrangement links TRBV29-1 to TRBJ2-1; 7 bases align to TRBD1. Germline V CDR1 and CDR2: SQVTM, ANQGSEA. V lost 3 bases and J lost 1; bases outside the gene matches: 0. The CDR3 spans 13 residues. The CDR3 sequence is CSVEGQSYNEQFF. In nucleotides, the CDR3 is TGCAGCGTTGAGGGACAGTCCTACAATGAGCAGTTCTTC.

The rearrangement links TRBV5-1 to TRBJ2-2; 7 bases are shared with TRBD2. Germline CDR1 and CDR2: SGHRS and YFSETQ. There are 15 residues in the CDR3. With V trimmed by 4 bases and J by 4 bases, 7 bases remained unmatched. CDR3 nucleotides: TGCGCCAGCAGCCCCGGGACTACGGGCACCGGGGAGCTGTTTTTT. Amino acid sequence: CASSPGTTGTGELFF.

This chain connects TRBV11-3 to TRBJ1-6; a weak D match, TRBD1 (6 bases). Trimming pared 3 bases from V and 7 bases from J, leaving 10 bases between. CDR1 and CDR2 (germline): SGHNT, YENEEA. The CDR3 runs 14 residues. The CDR3 reads CASSLSGGNSPLHF. The CDR3 nucleotides are TGTGCCAGCAGCTTGTCGGGGGGCAATTCACCCCTCCACTTT.

The chain joins TRBV3-1 (or the pseudogene TRBV3-2) to TRBJ1-4; TRBD1 agrees at 10 bases. Germline V gene lookup returns CDR1 LGHDT and CDR2 YNNKEL (reference sequence). The CDR3 length is 21 residues. Germline trimming cut 5 bases from V and 0 bases from J; bases unmatched to any gene: 18. The CDR3 bases are TGTGCCAGCAGCGACGGACCGGGACAGGGGTTTTGGACCGCAACTAATGAAAAACTGTTTTTT. Encoded protein: CASSDGPGQGFWTATNEKLFF.

The chain joins TRBV18 to TRBJ2-5, with unresolved D. Trimming removed 4 bases from V and 3 bases from J, with 15 bases in between. This CDR3 spans 15 amino acids. CDR1 and CDR2 from the germline V gene are KGHSH and LQKENI. The CDR3 DNA reads TGTGCCAGCTCACATGATATCACAGAAAAAGAGACCCAGTACTTC. Amino acids: CASSHDITEKETQYF.

The chain links TRBV5-1 to TRBJ2-2, with 7 nucleotides matching TRBD1. The junction had 2 bases not matched to a gene; V was cut back by 0 bases and J by 0 bases. The CDR3 length is 16 residues. In germline, CDR1 is SGHRS, CDR2 YFSETQ. CDR3 bases: TGCGCCAGCAGCTTGGGGGGGACAGCGAACACCGGGGAGCTGTTTTTT. Its translation: CASSLGGTANTGELFF.

The chain is built from TRBV19 and TRBJ2-7; D may be TRBD2 (6 bases). This CDR3 is 13 amino acids long. From germline, CDR1 is LNHDA and CDR2 SQIVND (reference sequence). The V gene lost 3 bases and the J gene lost 5 bases, with 11 bases spanning the gap. The CDR3, as DNA: TGTGCCAGTAGTATTGGAGGGTTGGACGAGCAGTACTTC. Translating it yields CASSIGGLDEQYF.

The rearrangement links TRBV18 to TRBJ1-5; the D is unclear. Between the trimmed V and J ends, which lost 2 bases and 3 bases, there was a span of 5 bases. CDR1 KGHSH and CDR2 LQKENI come from the germline V gene. This CDR3 has 13 residues. The CDR3 coding sequence is TGTGCCAGCTCACCAACATCCAATCAGCCCCAGCATTTT. It encodes CASSPTSNQPQHF.

The chain combines TRBV5-1 with TRBJ1-3; D unresolved. Per germline, CDR1 SGHRS and CDR2 YFSETQ. The CDR3 is 14 residues long. The germline V and J ends were trimmed by 3 bases and 2 bases, with 9 bases remaining between them. The CDR3 DNA sequence: TGCGCCAGCAGCTCGAGTGATGCTGGAAACACCATATATTTT. It yields the protein CASSSSDAGNTIYF.

This rearrangement joins TRBV14 to TRBJ2-7; 10 bases align to TRBD1. This CDR3 has 14 amino acids. Germline loops: CDR1 SGHDN, CDR2 FVKESK. Trimming removed 6 bases from V and 1 base from J; junction bases left unmatched: 3. As DNA, the CDR3 is TGTGCCAGCAGTCGGGACAGGGGATCCTACGAGCAGTACTTC. It specifies CASSRDRGSYEQYF.

The chain has TRBV5-6 and TRBJ2-7; a weak D match, TRBD2 (6 bases). In germline, CDR1 is SGHDT, CDR2 YYEEEE. The CDR3 length is 14 residues. Trimming took 4 bases from V and 2 from J, leaving 13 bases between them. As DNA, the CDR3 is TGTGCCAGCAGCGTGACTAGACTCCCCTACGAGCAGTACTTC. Encoded protein: CASSVTRLPYEQYF.

The chain joins TRBV30 to TRBJ2-7; TRBD2 agrees at 10 bases. The trim removed 2 bases at V and 5 bases at J, leaving 6 bases unmatched. This CDR3 is 14 amino acids long. Germline V gene lookup returns CDR1 GTSNPN and CDR2 SVGIG (reference sequence). The CDR3 protein is CAWSLAGDLHEQYF. CDR3 coding DNA: TGTGCCTGGAGTCTAGCGGGAGATCTCCACGAGCAGTACTTC.

This clone was seen once. J is TRBJ1-1 and V is TRBV19; D not certain. The CDR3 has 14 residues. Germline lookup yields CDR1 LNHDA and CDR2 SQIVND (reference sequence). Trimming pared 9 bases from V and 0 bases from J, leaving 14 bases between. As DNA, the CDR3 is TGTGCCAGCCGGGTAGGAGTCATGAACACTGAAGCTTTCTTT. This encodes CASRVGVMNTEAFF. The variable domain in full, with the rest retrieved from reference TRBV19 and TRBJ1-1, is DGGITQSPKYLFRKEGQNVTLSCEQNLNHDAMYWYRQDPGQGLRLIYYSQIVNDFQKGDIAEGYSVSREKKESFPLTVTSAQKNPTAFYLCASRVGVMNTEAFFGQGTRLTVV.

V gene TRBV19 combines with J gene TRBJ2-3, with 13 bases that match TRBD2. J lost 4 bases, V lost 5 bases, and 9 bases had no gene match. This CDR3 spans 17 amino acids. The germline V gene has CDR1 LNHDA and CDR2 SQIVND (reference sequence). Here the CDR3 reads CASSPRLAGGLADTQYF. CDR3 bases: TGTGCCAGTAGTCCGAGACTAGCGGGAGGACTCGCAGATACGCAGTATTTT.

V is TRBV4-2 and J is TRBJ1-1, with 10 bases identical to TRBD1. The germline CDR1 and CDR2 sequences are LGHNA and YNFKEQ. V lost 4 bases and J lost 0; bases outside the gene matches: 5. CDR3 length: 16 amino acids. The CDR3 DNA is TGTGCCAGCAGCCCCTCGACAGGGGGCATGAACACTGAAGCTTTCTTT. Its translation: CASSPSTGGMNTEAFF.

The chain uses TRBV3-1 (or the pseudogene TRBV3-2) and TRBJ2-5; a weak D match, TRBD1 (6 bases). The CDR3 covers 13 residues. V lost 1 base and J 5 bases, leaving 8 bases between the germline ends. Germline assignment: CDR1 LGHDT and CDR2 YNNKEL (reference sequence). The CDR3 bases are TGTGCCAGCAGCCAAGCAGGGGAGGAGACCCAGTACTTC. Translated: CASSQAGEETQYF.

The chain carries TRBV28 and TRBJ2-1, with 8 bases that match TRBD2. The V and J ends lost 3 bases and 5 bases, in that order; junction bases with no gene match: 6. The germline V gene has CDR1 MDHEN and CDR2 SYDVKM. The CDR3 loop spans 15 amino acids. As DNA, the CDR3 is TGTGCCAGCAGTTTTCGCGGGAGGCCGGACAATGAGCAGTTCTTC. This encodes CASSFRGRPDNEQFF.